The 23 T cell receptor beta chains in this list originate from one sample, sequenced in a study of shared clonotypes between healthy human individuals. Naive CD8 cells lacked CD45RO and underwent positive selection for CCR7, leaving out terminally differentiated effector memory CD45RA+ cells. Only in-frame clones appear in the TCRdb table, and some are missing; sequencing was by immunoSEQ multiplex PCR. The table has 1.5 million to 2.5 million clones, approximately 94% seen once. The specimen was naive CD8+ T cells sorted from blood. Receptors originate from a man aged 18 to 30 in good health.

J is TRBJ2-3 and V is TRBV12-1. TRBV12-1 is assigned pseudogene status. This CDR3 spans 11 amino acids. The CDR3 loop reads CASSFWGYEYF. The CDR3, as DNA: TGTGCCAGCAGCTTTTGGGGATACGAGTATTTT.

The chain has TRBV27 and TRBJ1-6, with 7 bases lining up with TRBD1. CDR3 length: 15 amino acids. Unmatched junction bases numbered 8, after V lost 5 bases and J lost 7 bases. CDR1 and CDR2 from the germline V gene are MNHEY and SMNVEV (reference sequence). This CDR3 is CASSLGTARNSPLHF. As DNA, the CDR3 is TGTGCCAGCAGTCTAGGGACAGCCAGAAATTCACCCCTCCACTTT.

The chain links TRBV29-1 to TRBJ1-3, with D perhaps matching TRBD1 (6 bases). Looked up from germline, CDR1 is SQVTM and CDR2 is ANQGSEA. CDR3 length: 15 residues. The V end was cut by 1 base, the J end by 4 bases, with 14 bases between. The CDR3 spells CSVEGDISGGNTIYF. The CDR3, as DNA: TGCAGCGTTGAAGGGGACATATCGGGCGGAAACACCATATATTTT.

The chain joins TRBV7-6 to TRBJ2-1; 8 bases line up with TRBD2. The CDR3 sequence is 16 residues long. The V gene end was trimmed by 4 bases and the J gene end by 7 bases; junction bases not matched to a gene: 12. Germline V gene sequence: CDR1 SGHVS, CDR2 FNYEAQ. The CDR3 is CASSSPGGVTSNEQFF. The CDR3 DNA is TGTGCCAGCAGCTCCCCGGGGGGGGTAACGAGTAATGAGCAGTTCTTC.

As concerns this clone: Other DNA sequences in this specimen translate into the identical CDR3. The chain links TRBV5-5 to TRBJ1-2, with D unclear. The CDR3 runs to 13 residues. Germline lookup yields CDR1 SGHKS and CDR2 YYEKEE (reference sequence). V was trimmed by 0 bases and J by 3 bases, leaving 6 bases between them. CDR3 bases: TGTGCCAGCAGCTTGGGCCAGGACTATGGCTACACCTTC. Translation: CASSLGQDYGYTF. Looking up the rest from reference TRBV5-5 and TRBJ1-2 gives the full variable domain: DAGVTQSPTHLIKTRGQQVTLRCSPISGHKSVSWYQQVLGQGPQFIFQYYEKEERGRGNFPDRFSARQFPNYSSELNVNALLLGDSALYLCASSLGQDYGYTFGSGTRLTVV.

The gene calls are TRBV11-2 and TRBJ2-5; 7 nucleotides align to TRBD1. With V trimmed by 1 base and J by 4 bases, 12 bases remained unmatched. Looked up from germline, CDR1 is SGHAT and CDR2 is FQNNGV. This CDR3 spans 17 amino acids. The DNA of the CDR3 is TGTGCCAGCAGCTTAGGGGAAGACAGGGTGGGTGGAGAGACCCAGTACTTC. It encodes CASSLGEDRVGGETQYF.

The rearrangement joins TRBV29-1 to TRBJ1-5; the D gene is possibly TRBD1 (6 bases). There are 13 residues in the CDR3. CDR1 and CDR2 from the germline V gene are SQVTM and ANQGSEA. V was pared by 3 bases and J by 3 bases, with 9 bases between. In nucleotides, the CDR3 is TGCAGCGTTGAGGCAGGGGCCAATCAGCCCCAGCATTTT. Protein product: CSVEAGANQPQHF.

The chain joins TRBV5-6 to TRBJ1-3; 10 nucleotides match TRBD1. Germline V lookup: CDR1 SGHDT, CDR2 YYEEEE. The V segment lost 3 bases and the J segment 0 bases; nucleotides outside the gene matches: 9. The CDR3 runs 18 residues. As DNA, the CDR3 is TGTGCCAGCAGCTCTAGGGGGACAGGGGCCTACTCTGGAAACACCATATATTTT. Protein product: CASSSRGTGAYSGNTIYF.

The chain recombines TRBV5-8 with TRBJ2-7; 12 bases match TRBD1. Per germline, CDR1 SGHTS and CDR2 YDEGEE. The V gene end was trimmed by 4 bases and the J gene end by 0 bases; junction bases not matched to a gene: 2. CDR3 size: 15 residues. In DNA form, the CDR3 reads TGTGCCAGCAGCCAGGGACAGGGGGCCTCCTACGAGCAGTACTTC. This sequence encodes CASSQGQGASYEQYF.

This chain links TRBV9 with TRBJ2-1; 7 positions match TRBD1. Per germline, CDR1 SGDLS and CDR2 YYNGEE. The CDR3 length is 14 residues. V was clipped by 4 bases and J by 7 bases; unmatched bases: 8. The CDR3 reads CASSFPGQRNEQFF. The CDR3 DNA is TGTGCCAGCAGCTTTCCGGGACAGCGAAATGAGCAGTTCTTC.

The rearrangement uses TRBV6-1 and TRBJ2-7; TRBD1 matches at 7 bases. The germline V gene encodes CDR1 MNHNS and CDR2 SASEGT. The CDR3 is 13 amino acids. V dropped 5 bases and J dropped 9; count of bases not matched to a gene: 10. The CDR3 is CASSSHDRDGQYF. The CDR3 coding sequence is TGTGCCAGCAGTTCCCACGACAGGGACGGGCAGTACTTC.

This clone appeared a single time. Other DNA sequences from this sample encode an identical CDR3 as well. The gene calls are TRBV4-1 and TRBJ2-7; 11 bases align to TRBD2. V lost 3 bases and J lost 2; bases outside the gene matches: 6. Germline CDR1 reads MGHRA; CDR2 reads YSYEKL. The length of the CDR3 is 16 residues. CDR3 DNA: TGCGCCAGCAGCCAGACCGGGACTAGCGGAACCTACGAGCAGTACTTC. It is translated as CASSQTGTSGTYEQYF.

V usage is TRBV7-8 and J usage is TRBJ1-2; 7 nucleotides line up with TRBD1. Germline lookup yields CDR1 SGHVS and CDR2 FQNEAQ. The CDR3 sequence is 15 residues long. The J segment lost 3 bases and the V segment lost 3 bases, leaving 7 bases of the junction unmatched. For the CDR3, the DNA is TGTGCCAGCAGCTTTTTCTCCGGGACAGACTATGGCTACACCTTC. Encoded protein: CASSFFSGTDYGYTF.

The chain is built from TRBV13 and TRBJ2-1; D is uncertain. V shed 1 base and J shed 1 base, with 5 bases lying between them. The CDR3 length is 14 residues. Germline CDR1 and CDR2: PRHDT and FYEKMQ (reference sequence). DNA of the CDR3: TGTGCCAGCAGCTTAGAGGAATCCTACAATGAGCAGTTCTTC. Translation gives CASSLEESYNEQFF.

The J gene is TRBJ2-1, the V gene TRBV12-5, with 9 bases identical to TRBD2. The CDR3 extends over 17 amino acids. With 1 base clipped from V and 0 bases from J, the junction kept 4 bases outside the gene matches. The V gene's germline CDR1 is LGHNT and CDR2 FRNRAP. CDR3 protein: CASGLGLAGSSYNEQFF. CDR3 bases: TGTGCTAGTGGTTTGGGGCTAGCGGGGAGCTCCTACAATGAGCAGTTCTTC.

J is TRBJ1-3 and V is TRBV25-1; no reliable D call. Germline assignment: CDR1 MGHDK and CDR2 SYGVNS. CDR3 length: 16 amino acids. V was pared by 1 base and J by 5 bases, with 15 bases between. CDR3 residues: CASSEFGEGRRNTIYF. The CDR3 region has the DNA TGTGCCAGCAGTGAATTTGGGGAAGGCAGGAGAAACACCATATATTTT.

The chain employs TRBV7-9 and TRBJ1-6, with TRBD1 matching 7 bases. This CDR3 is built from 16 residues. From germline, CDR1 is SEHNR and CDR2 FQNEAQ (reference sequence). J gave up 0 bases and V 2 bases, and 1 base lay outside the gene matches. The CDR3 nucleotides read TGTGCCAGCAGCTTACAGGGGGTCTCCTATAATTCACCCCTCCACTTT. Its protein product is CASSLQGVSYNSPLHF.

The genes are TRBV28 and TRBJ1-2, with 7 bases matching TRBD1. The CDR3 runs 15 residues. Germline V gene data show CDR1 as MDHEN and CDR2 as SYDVKM. J gave up 1 base and V 5 bases, and 7 bases lay outside the gene matches. CDR3 nucleotide sequence: TGTGCCAGCAGTGCCCCTGGACAGGTTAACTATGGCTACACCTTC. Translating gives CASSAPGQVNYGYTF.

The chain combines TRBV27 with TRBJ1-6; D remains unclear. Germline CDR1 reads MNHEY; CDR2 reads SMNVEV (reference sequence). The CDR3 extends over 16 amino acids. V was clipped by 3 bases and J by 0 bases, with 9 bases between them. This CDR3 reads CASSLGLSSYNSPLHF. The CDR3 DNA is TGTGCCAGCAGTTTGGGGTTGAGCTCCTATAATTCACCCCTCCACTTT.

The chain uses TRBV10-2 and TRBJ2-1; 8 positions agree with TRBD2. Germline V CDR1 and CDR2: WSHSY, SAAADI. This CDR3 spans 15 amino acids. The trim removed 3 bases at V and 15 bases at J, leaving 16 bases unmatched. CDR3 nucleotides: TGCGCCAGCAGTGATCAGGTCGGACTAGCTGTCGGTCCGTTCTTC. Translated, it gives CASSDQVGLAVGPFF.

This chain connects TRBV4-3 to TRBJ2-7; 11 nucleotides align to TRBD2. Trimming took 5 bases from V and 0 from J; bases not matched to a gene: 3. Germline CDR1 LGHNA, CDR2 YSLEER. This CDR3 is 15 amino acids long. This CDR3 reads CASSSLAGGSYEQYF. CDR3 in DNA: TGCGCCAGCAGCTCTCTAGCGGGGGGCTCCTACGAGCAGTACTTC.

J is TRBJ1-2 and V is TRBV6-5; D is undetermined. Germline V CDR1 and CDR2: MNHEY, SVGAGI. CDR3 length equals 15 residues. V was cut by 4 bases and J by 6 bases, with 18 bases left in between. The CDR3: CASSSTIPGSHGYTF. The CDR3 nucleotides are TGTGCCAGCAGTTCTACGATACCGGGCAGCCATGGCTACACCTTC.

J is TRBJ2-7 and V is TRBV7-9; D may be TRBD2 (6 bases). CDR3 length equals 15 residues. V lost 10 bases and J lost 5, with 24 bases in between. Germline V CDR1 and CDR2: SEHNR, FQNEAQ (reference sequence). The CDR3 spells CATQGGNGNTHEQYF. In nucleotides, the CDR3 is TGTGCCACCCAGGGAGGCAATGGTAATACCCACGAGCAGTACTTC. Combining the CDR3 with reference TRBV7-9 and TRBJ2-7 gives the whole variable domain DTGVSQNPRHKITKRGQNVTFRCDPISEHNRLYWYRQTLGQGPEFLTYFQNEAQLEKSRLLSDRFSAERPKGSFSTLEIQRTEQGDSAMYLCATQGGNGNTHEQYFGPGTRLTVT.